This TCR beta chain was sequenced during a study of blood T cell repertoires in COVID-19. Study background: Italy, Spain and the United States were the sources of the convalescent and acute COVID-19 samples.

Method: immunoSEQ multiplex PCR; TCRdb's copy keeps in-frame clones and lacks some. The data contain 250,000 to 300,000 clones, roughly 80% of them singletons. The CDR3 totals 13 residues. Germline V gene sequence: CDR1 MNHEY, CDR2 SVGAGI. The germline V and J ends were trimmed by 9 bases and 5 bases, with 14 bases remaining between them. Participant ages covered about 18 to 100 years across 24 US areas. The chain employs TRBV6-5 and TRBJ1-5; D ambiguous. The material sequenced was PBMCs or T cells enriched from blood (not recorded which). This receptor was obtained from a man aged 35 to 55 who had been exposed to COVID-19. CDR3: CASNAGTYQPQHF. For the CDR3, the DNA is TGTGCCAGTAATGCAGGTACCTATCAGCCCCAGCATTTT.